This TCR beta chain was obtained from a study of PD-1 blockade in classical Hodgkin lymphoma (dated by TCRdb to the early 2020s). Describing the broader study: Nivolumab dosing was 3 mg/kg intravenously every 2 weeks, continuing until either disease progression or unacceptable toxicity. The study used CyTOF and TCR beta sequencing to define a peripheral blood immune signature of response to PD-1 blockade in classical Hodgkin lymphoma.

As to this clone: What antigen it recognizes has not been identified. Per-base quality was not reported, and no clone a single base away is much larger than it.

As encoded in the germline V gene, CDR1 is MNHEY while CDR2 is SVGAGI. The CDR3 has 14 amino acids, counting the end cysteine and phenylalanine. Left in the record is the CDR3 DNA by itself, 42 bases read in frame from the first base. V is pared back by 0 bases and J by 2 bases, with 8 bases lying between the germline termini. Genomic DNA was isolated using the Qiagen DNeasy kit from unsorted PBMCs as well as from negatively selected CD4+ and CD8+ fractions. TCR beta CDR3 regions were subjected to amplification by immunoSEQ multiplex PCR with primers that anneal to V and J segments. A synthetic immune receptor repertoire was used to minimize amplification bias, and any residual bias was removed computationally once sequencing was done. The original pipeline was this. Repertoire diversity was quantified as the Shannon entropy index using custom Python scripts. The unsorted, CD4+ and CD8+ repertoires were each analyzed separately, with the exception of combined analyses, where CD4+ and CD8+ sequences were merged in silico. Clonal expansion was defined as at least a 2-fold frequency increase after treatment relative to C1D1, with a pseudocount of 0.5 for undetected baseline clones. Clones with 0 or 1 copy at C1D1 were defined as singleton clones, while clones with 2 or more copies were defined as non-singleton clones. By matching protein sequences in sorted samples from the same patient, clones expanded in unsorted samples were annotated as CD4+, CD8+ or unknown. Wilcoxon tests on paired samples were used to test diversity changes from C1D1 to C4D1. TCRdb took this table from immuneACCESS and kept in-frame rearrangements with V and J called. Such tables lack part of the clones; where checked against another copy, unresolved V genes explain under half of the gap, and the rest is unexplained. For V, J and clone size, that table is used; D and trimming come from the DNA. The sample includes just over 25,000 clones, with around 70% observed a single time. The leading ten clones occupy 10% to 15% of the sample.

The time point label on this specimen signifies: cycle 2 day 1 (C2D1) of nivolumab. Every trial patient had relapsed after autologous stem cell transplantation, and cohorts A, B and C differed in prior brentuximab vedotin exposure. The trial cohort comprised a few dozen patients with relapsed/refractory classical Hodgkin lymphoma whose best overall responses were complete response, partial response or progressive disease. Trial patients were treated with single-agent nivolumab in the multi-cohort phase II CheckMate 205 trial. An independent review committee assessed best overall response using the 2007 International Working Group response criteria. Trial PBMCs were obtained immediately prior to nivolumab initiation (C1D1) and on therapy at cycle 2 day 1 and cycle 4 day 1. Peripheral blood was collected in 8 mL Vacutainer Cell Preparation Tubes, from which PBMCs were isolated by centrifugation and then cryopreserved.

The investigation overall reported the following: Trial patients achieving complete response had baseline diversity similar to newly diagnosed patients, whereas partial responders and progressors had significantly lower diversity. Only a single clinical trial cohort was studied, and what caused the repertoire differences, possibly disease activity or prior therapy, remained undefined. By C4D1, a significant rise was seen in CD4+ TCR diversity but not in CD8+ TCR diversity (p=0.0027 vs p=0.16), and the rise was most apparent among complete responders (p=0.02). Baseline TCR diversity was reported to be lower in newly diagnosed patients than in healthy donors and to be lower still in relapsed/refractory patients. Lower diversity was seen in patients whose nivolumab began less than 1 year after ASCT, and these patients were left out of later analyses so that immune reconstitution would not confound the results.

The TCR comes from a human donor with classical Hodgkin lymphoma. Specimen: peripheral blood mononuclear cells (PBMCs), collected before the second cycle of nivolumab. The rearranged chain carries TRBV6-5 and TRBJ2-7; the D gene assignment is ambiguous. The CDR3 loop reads CASSYSVRPYEQYF. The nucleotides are TGTGCCAGCAGTTACTCGGTCCGTCCCTACGAGCAGTACTTC.